This TCR beta chain was captured by sequencing in a study of cytomegalovirus exposure and HLA in healthy donors. It was with 60 Vbeta and 13 Jbeta primers that the PCR ran. The assay was immunoSEQ multiplex PCR, and TCRdb's table has in-frame clones only and misses some. Of about 130,000 clones listed, about two thirds are singletons. As concerns this clone: One end of the junction is discordant with germline, which a read error may explain.

Germline CDR1 reads SSHAT; CDR2 reads FNYEAQ (reference sequence). CDR3 size: 15 residues. The sequence came from a man between 60 and 75 years old in good health and CMV-seropositive. Sequencing used PBMCs. The gene calls are TRBV7-7 and TRBJ2-1; TRBD1 matches 8 bases. The CDR3 nucleotides read TGTGCTAGCAGCTCGATGGGACAGGCCTACAATGAGCAGTTCTTC. This encodes CASSSMGQAYNEQFF.